This T cell receptor (beta chain) was profiled in a study of read filtering for tumor transcriptome and immune sequencing. Concerning this clonotype itself: It is likely a read error: a sequence one base away is far more abundant.

This CDR3 is 15 amino acids long. J was trimmed by 7 bases and V by 4 bases; bases with no gene match: 9. CDR1 is KGHDR and CDR2 is SFDVKD in the germline V gene. The library was built from roughly 400 ng RNA with molecular barcoded adaptors for alpha/delta and beta/gamma chains. TCRdb recomputed calls from the reads with MiXCR, one row per CDR3 protein. The sample includes 20,000 to 30,000 distinct CDR3 sequences, about 22% seen only once; the top ten take around 49%. The V call is TRBV24-1, the J call TRBJ2-7; 10 bases are a match to TRBD2. The sequencing sample was made of a population of CD138-negative cells sorted from bone marrow. The origin of this receptor is a donor at least 40 years old with multiple myeloma. The CDR3 is CATSETSGAYNEQYF. CDR3 nucleotide sequence: TGTGCCACCAGTGAAACTAGCGGGGCCTACAATGAGCAGTACTTC.